The entry that follows covers one T cell receptor (beta chain) sequence. The antigen remains undetermined. This record belongs to a study of T cell repertoires in ileal Crohn's disease. Study-level information: Every patient was operated on for stricturing (about 60%) or penetrating (39%) complications. Study observations and caveats: Clonal expansions were more frequent in active smokers than non-smokers at surgery.

Per germline, CDR1 MNHEY and CDR2 SVGAGI. V was clipped by 0 bases and J by 5 bases; unmatched bases: 7. The CDR3 extends over 15 amino acids. Method: immunoSEQ multiplex PCR; TCRdb's copy keeps in-frame clones and lacks some. In the table there are some 30,000 clones, roughly 77% of which are singletons. The chain has TRBV6-5 and TRBJ2-7; TRBD1 aligns across 7 bases. Input material: ileal tissue. The TCR was taken from an adult with Crohn's disease. The CDR3 region is CASSYSAGGVNEQYF. CDR3 bases: TGTGCCAGCAGTTACTCGGCAGGGGGAGTGAACGAGCAGTACTTC.